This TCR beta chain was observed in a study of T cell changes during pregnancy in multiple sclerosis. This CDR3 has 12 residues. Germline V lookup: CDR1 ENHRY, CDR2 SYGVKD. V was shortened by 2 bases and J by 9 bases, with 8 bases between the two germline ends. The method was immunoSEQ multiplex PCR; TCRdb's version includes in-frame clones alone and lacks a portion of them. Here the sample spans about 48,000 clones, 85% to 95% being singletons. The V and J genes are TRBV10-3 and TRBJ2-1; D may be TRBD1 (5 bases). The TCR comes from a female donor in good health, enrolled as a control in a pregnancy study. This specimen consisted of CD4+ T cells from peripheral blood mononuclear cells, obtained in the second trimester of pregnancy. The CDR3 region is CAISEAGFEQFF. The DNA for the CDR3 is TGTGCCATCAGTGAGGCAGGGTTTGAGCAGTTCTTC.